The entry that follows covers one T cell receptor beta chain sequence. The ends were cut back, 0 bases at V and 8 bases at J, with 28 bases in the middle. The CDR3 extends over 19 amino acids. Germline CDR1 SGDLS, CDR2 YYNGEE. The sample originates from a study of cytomegalovirus exposure and HLA in healthy donors. PCR was performed using 60 Vbeta and 13 Jbeta primers. TCRdb keeps only in-frame clones here, not all; method: immunoSEQ multiplex PCR. The sample records 160,000 or so clones, about three quarters being singletons. Sequencing was done on a sample of PBMCs. The chain couples TRBV9 to TRBJ2-3; weak D call: TRBD1 (6 bases). This TCR was recovered from a woman aged 25-40 years in good health and CMV-seronegative. The CDR3 loop is CASSVGSLGAGWPRATQYF. The CDR3 DNA sequence: TGTGCCAGCAGCGTAGGTTCGTTGGGGGCAGGGTGGCCCCGGGCTACGCAGTATTTT.